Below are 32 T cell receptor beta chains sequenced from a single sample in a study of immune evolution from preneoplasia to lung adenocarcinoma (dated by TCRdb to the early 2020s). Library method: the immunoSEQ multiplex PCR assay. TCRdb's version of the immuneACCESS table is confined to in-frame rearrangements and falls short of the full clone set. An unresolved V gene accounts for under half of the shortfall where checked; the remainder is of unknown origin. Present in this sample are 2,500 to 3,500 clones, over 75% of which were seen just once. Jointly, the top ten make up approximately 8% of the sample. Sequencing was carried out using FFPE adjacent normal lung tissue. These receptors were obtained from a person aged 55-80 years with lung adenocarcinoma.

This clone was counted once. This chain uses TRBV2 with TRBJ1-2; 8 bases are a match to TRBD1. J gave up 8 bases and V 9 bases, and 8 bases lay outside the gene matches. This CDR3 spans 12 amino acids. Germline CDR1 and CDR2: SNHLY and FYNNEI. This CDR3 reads CARAGQVKGYTF. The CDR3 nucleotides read TGTGCCAGGGCGGGACAGGTAAAAGGCTACACCTTC.

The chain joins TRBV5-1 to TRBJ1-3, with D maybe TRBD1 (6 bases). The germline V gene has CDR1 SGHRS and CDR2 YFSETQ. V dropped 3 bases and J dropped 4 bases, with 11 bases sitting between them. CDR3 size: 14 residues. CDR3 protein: CASSSQGLGNTIYF. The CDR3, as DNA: TGCGCCAGCAGCTCACAGGGTTTAGGAAACACCATATATTTT.

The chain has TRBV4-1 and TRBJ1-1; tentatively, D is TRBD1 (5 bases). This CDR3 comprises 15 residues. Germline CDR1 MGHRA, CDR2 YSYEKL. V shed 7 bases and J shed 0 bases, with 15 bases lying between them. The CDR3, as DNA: TGCGCCAGCAAAGTAGGGGCGTTCATGAACACTGAAGCTTTCTTT. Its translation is CASKVGAFMNTEAFF.

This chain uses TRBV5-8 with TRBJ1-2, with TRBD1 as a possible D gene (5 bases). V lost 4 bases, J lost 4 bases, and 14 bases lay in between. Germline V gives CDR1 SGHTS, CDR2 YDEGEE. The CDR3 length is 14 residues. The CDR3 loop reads CASSQSGTRYGYTF. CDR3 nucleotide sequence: TGTGCCAGCAGCCAATCCGGGACCCGCTATGGCTACACCTTC.

CDR3 residues: CSVEGLRAGVFNEQFF. CDR3 sequence (DNA): TGCAGCGTTGAAGGCTTGAGAGCGGGGGTGTTCAATGAGCAGTTCTTC. The chain links TRBV29-1 to TRBJ2-1, with 8 positions matching TRBD2. CDR1 SQVTM and CDR2 ANQGSEA come from the germline V gene. The junction had 11 bases not matched to a gene; V was cut back by 1 base and J by 6 bases. This CDR3 has 16 amino acids.

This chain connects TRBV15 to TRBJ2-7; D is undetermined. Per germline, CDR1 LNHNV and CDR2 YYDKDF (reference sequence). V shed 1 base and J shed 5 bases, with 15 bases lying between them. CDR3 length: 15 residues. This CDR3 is CATSRVGDDQHEQYF. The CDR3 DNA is TGTGCCACCAGCAGAGTAGGAGATGACCAACACGAGCAGTACTTC.

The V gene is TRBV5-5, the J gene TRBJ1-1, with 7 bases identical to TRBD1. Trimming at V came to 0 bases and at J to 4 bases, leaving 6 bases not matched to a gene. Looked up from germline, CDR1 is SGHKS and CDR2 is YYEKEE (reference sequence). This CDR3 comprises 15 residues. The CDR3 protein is CASSLEGGIGTEAFF. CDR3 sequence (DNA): TGTGCCAGCAGCTTGGAAGGGGGCATTGGCACTGAAGCTTTCTTT.

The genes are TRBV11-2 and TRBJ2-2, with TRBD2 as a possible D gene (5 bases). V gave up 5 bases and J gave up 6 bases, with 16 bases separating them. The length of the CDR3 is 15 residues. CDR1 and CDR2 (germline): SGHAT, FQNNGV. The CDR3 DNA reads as TGTGCCAGCAGCCCCGTCGGGATTGGGGCCGGGGAGCTGTTTTTT. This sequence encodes CASSPVGIGAGELFF.

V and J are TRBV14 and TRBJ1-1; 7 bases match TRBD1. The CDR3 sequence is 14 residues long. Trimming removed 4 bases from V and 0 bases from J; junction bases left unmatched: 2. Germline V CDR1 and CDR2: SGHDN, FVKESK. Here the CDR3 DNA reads TGTGCCAGCAGCCCGGGACAGCTGAACACTGAAGCTTTCTTT. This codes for CASSPGQLNTEAFF.

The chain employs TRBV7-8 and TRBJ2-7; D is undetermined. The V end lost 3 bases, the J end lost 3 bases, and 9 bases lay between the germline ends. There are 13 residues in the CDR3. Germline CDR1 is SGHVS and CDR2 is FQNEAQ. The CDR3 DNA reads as TGTGCCAGCAGCTTGAACATCCGCTACGAGCAGTACTTC. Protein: CASSLNIRYEQYF. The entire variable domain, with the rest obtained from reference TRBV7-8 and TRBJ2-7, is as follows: GAGVSQSPRYKVAKRGQDVALRCDPISGHVSLFWYQQALGQGPEFLTYFQNEAQLDKSGLPSDRFFAERPEGSVSTLKIQRTQQEDSAVYLCASSLNIRYEQYFGPGTRLTVT.

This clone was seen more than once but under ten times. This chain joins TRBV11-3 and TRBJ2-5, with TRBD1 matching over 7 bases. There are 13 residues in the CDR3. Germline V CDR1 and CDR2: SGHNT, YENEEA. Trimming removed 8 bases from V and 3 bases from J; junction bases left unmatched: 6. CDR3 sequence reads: CASLRTGEETQYF. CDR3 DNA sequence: TGTGCCAGCTTACGGACAGGAGAAGAGACCCAGTACTTC. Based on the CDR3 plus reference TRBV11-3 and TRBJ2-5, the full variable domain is EAGVVQSPRYKIIEKKQPVAFWCNPISGHNTLYWYLQNLGQGPELLIRYENEEAVDDSQLPKDRFSAERLKGVDSTLKIQPAELGDSAVYLCASLRTGEETQYFGPGTRLLVL.

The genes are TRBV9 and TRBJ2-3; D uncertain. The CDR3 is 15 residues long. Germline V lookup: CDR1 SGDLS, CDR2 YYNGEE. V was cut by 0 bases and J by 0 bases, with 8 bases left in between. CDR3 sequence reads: CASSVGVGSTDTQYF. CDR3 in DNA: TGTGCCAGCAGCGTAGGAGTGGGTAGCACAGATACGCAGTATTTT.

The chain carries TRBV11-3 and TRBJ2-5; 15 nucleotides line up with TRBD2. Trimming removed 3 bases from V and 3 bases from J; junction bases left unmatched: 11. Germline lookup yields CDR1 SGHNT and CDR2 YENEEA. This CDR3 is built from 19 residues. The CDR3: CASSLGRTSGGAVEETQYF. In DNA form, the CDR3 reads TGTGCCAGCAGCTTGGGACGGACTAGCGGGGGGGCCGTCGAAGAGACCCAGTACTTC.

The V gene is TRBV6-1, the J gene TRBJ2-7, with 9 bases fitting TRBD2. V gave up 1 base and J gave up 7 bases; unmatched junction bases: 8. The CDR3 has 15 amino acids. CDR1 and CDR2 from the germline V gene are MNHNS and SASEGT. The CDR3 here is CASSEEGGGAKEQYF. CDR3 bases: TGTGCCAGCAGTGAAGAGGGCGGGGGGGCTAAGGAGCAGTACTTC.

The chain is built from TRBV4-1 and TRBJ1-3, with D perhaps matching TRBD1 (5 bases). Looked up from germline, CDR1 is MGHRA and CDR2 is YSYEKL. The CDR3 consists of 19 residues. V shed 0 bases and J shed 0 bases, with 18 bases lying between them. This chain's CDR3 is CASSQDHGTGTPSGNTIYF. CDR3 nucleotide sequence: TGCGCCAGCAGCCAAGATCACGGGACCGGAACCCCCTCTGGAAACACCATATATTTT.

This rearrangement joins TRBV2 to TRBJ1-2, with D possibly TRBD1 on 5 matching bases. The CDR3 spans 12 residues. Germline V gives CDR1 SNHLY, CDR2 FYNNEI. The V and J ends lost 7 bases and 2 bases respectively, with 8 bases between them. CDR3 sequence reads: CASNGGNYGYTF. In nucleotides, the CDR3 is TGTGCCAGCAATGGGGGGAACTATGGCTACACCTTC. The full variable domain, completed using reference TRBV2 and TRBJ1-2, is EPEVTQTPSHQVTQMGQEVILRCVPISNHLYFYWYRQILGQKVEFLVSFYNNEISEKSEIFDDQFSVERPDGSNFTLKIRSTKLEDSAMYFCASNGGNYGYTFGSGTRLTVV.

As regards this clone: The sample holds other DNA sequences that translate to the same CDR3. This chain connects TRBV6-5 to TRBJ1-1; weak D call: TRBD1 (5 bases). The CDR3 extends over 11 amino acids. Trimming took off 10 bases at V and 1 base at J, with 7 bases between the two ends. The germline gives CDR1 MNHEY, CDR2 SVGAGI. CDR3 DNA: TGTGCCACGGGACCGAACACTGAAGCTTTCTTT. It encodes CATGPNTEAFF.

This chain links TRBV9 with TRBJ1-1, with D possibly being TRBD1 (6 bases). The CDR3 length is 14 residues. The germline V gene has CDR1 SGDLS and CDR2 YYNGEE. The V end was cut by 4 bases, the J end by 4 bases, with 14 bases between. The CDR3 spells CASSPAGGGTEAFF. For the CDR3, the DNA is TGTGCCAGCAGCCCGGCGGGGGGCGGCACTGAAGCTTTCTTT. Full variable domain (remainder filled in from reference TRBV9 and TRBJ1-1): DSGVTQTPKHLITATGQRVTLRCSPRSGDLSVYWYQQSLDQGLQFLIQYYNGEERAKGNILERFSAQQFPDLHSELNLSSLELGDSALYFCASSPAGGGTEAFFGQGTRLTVV.

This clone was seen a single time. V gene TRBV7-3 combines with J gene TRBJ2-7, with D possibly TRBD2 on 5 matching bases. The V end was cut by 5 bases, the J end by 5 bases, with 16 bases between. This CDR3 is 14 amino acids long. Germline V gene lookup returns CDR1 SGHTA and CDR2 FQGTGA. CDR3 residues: CASSPNLGSHEQYF. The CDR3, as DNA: TGTGCCAGCAGCCCTAACTTGGGGAGTCACGAGCAGTACTTC.

The CDR3 DNA reads as TGCGCCAGCAGCCAACCGATAGAGGGCACTGAAGCTTTCTTT. It specifies CASSQPIEGTEAFF. The V call is TRBV4-1, the J call TRBJ1-1; the D is unclear. Deletions cut 2 bases from V and 4 bases from J, with 11 bases between. The CDR3 is 14 residues long. The germline V gene encodes CDR1 MGHRA and CDR2 YSYEKL.

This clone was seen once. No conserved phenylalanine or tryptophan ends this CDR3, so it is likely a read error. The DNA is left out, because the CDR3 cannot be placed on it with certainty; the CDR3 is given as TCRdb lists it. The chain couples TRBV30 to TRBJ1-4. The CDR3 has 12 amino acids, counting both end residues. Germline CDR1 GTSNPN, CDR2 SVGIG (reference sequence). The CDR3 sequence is CAWGLHGGTPHV.

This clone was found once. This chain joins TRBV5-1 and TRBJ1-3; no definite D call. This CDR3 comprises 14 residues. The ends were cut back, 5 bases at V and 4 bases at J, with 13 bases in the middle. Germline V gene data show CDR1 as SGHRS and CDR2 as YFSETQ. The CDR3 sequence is CASSFASGGNTIYF. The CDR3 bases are TGCGCCAGCAGTTTCGCCTCGGGGGGAAACACCATATATTTT.

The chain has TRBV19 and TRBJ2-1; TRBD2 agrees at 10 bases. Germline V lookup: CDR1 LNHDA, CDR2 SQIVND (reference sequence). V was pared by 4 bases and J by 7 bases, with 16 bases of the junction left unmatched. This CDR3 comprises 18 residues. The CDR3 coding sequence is TGTGCCAGTAGTACCGCTCCCTTAAGCGGGGGGGCCAGTAATGAGCAGTTCTTC. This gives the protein CASSTAPLSGGASNEQFF.

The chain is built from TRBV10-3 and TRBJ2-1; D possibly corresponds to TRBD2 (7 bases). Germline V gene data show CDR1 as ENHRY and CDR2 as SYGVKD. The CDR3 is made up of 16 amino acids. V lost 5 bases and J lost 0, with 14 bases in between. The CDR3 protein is CAISREGGVSYNEQFF. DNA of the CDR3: TGTGCCATCAGTCGAGAGGGGGGGGTCTCCTACAATGAGCAGTTCTTC.

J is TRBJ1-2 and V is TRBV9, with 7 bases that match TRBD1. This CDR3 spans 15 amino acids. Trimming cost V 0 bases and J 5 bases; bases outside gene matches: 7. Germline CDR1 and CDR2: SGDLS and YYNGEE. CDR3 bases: TGTGCCAGCAGCGTAGCAAGGGGGCGGGAGTATGGCTACACCTTC. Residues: CASSVARGREYGYTF. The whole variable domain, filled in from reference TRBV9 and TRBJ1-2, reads DSGVTQTPKHLITATGQRVTLRCSPRSGDLSVYWYQQSLDQGLQFLIQYYNGEERAKGNILERFSAQQFPDLHSELNLSSLELGDSALYFCASSVARGREYGYTFGSGTRLTVV.

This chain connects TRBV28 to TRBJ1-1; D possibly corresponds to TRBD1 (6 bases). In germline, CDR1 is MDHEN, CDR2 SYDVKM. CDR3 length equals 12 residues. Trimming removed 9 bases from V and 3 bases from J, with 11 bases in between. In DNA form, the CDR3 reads TGTGCCAGTGGACAGCCCCACACTGAAGCTTTCTTT. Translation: CASGQPHTEAFF.

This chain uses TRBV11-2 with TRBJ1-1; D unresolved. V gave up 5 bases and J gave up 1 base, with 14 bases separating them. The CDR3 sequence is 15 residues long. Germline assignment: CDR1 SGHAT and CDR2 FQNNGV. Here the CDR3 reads CASSARNFTNTEAFF. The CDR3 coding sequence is TGTGCCAGCAGCGCCCGGAACTTTACGAACACTGAAGCTTTCTTT.

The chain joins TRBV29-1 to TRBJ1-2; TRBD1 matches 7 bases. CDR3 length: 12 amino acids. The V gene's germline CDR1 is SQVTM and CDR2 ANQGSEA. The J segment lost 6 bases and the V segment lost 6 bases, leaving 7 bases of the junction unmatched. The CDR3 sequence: CSVETGTNGYTF. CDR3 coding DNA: TGCAGCGTGGAGACAGGGACTAATGGCTACACCTTC.

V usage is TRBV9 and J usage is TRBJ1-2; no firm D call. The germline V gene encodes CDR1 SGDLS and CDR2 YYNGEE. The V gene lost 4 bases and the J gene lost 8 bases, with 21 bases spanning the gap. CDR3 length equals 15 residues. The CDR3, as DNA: TGTGCCAGCAGCTCAGAGGGTTGGCTAACTAGAGGCTACACCTTC. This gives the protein CASSSEGWLTRGYTF.

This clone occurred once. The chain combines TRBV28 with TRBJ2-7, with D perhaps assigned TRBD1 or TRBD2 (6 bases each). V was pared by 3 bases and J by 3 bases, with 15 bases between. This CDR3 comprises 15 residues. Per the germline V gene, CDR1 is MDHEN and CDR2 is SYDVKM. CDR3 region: CASSFHTGRFYEQYF. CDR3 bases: TGTGCCAGCAGTTTTCATACAGGGAGGTTCTACGAGCAGTACTTC.

The CDR3 protein is CASTQGYDQPQHF. The DNA for the CDR3 is TGCGCCAGCACCCAGGGGTACGATCAGCCCCAGCATTTT. The rearrangement links TRBV10-2 to TRBJ1-5; possible D gene TRBD1, 6 bases. This CDR3 has 13 residues. Germline-derived CDR1 and CDR2 are WSHSY and SAAADI. Between the trimmed V and J ends, which lost 7 bases and 5 bases, there was a span of 12 bases.

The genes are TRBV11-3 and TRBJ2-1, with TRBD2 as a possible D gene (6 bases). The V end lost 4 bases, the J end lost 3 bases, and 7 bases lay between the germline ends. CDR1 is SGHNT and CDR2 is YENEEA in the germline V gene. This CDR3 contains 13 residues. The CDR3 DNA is TGTGCCAGCAGCTCGGGACTCTACAATGAGCAGTTCTTC. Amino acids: CASSSGLYNEQFF.